The entry that follows covers one T cell receptor (beta chain) sequence. This entry is derived from a study of blood T cell repertoires in COVID-19. Background on the study: Donors in the United States, Italy and Spain gave samples during acute or convalescent COVID-19. From T cells, B-cell-depleted T cells, or PBMCs came the material, which was cDNA or gDNA.

In the original workflow: Estimation of nucleated cell counts relied on the amplification of reference gene primers. Some clones are missing from TCRdb's copy, which holds only in-frame ones; the method was immunoSEQ multiplex PCR. D and trimming come from the DNA, and the V and J calls and clone size come from that table. This table has 80,000 to 100,000 clones, 90% appearing once. The CDR3 is made up of 13 amino acids. Between the trimmed V and J ends, which lost 6 bases and 10 bases, there was a span of 15 bases. Germline-derived CDR1 and CDR2 are LNHDA and SQIVND (reference sequence). Material: peripheral blood. V and J are TRBV19 and TRBJ1-4; D not certain. The receptor comes from a man in his sixties with acute or convalescent COVID-19. The CDR3 DNA sequence: TGTGCCAGTAGGCCGACACTCCGGGGAAAACTGTTTTTT. Its translation: CASRPTLRGKLFF.